The sequence of this T cell receptor (beta chain) was determined in a study of blood T cell repertoires in COVID-19. Notes on this clone: The same CDR3 also results from other DNA sequences found in this sample.

Trimming took 1 base from V and 3 from J, leaving 11 bases between them. Looked up from germline, CDR1 is SGHNT and CDR2 is YENEEA. CDR3 length: 15 amino acids. Libraries were prepared by immunoSEQ multiplex PCR; TCRdb keeps only in-frame clonotypes and omits some of them. The sample carries about 130,000 clones, 88% recorded once. The V call is TRBV11-3, the J call TRBJ2-3, with D maybe TRBD1 (6 bases). The receptor's source is a woman aged 80 or over with acute or convalescent COVID-19. Sequencing was performed on peripheral blood. The CDR3 region is CASSLGGGRTDTQYF. As DNA, the CDR3 is TGTGCCAGCAGCTTAGGAGGGGGTAGGACAGATACGCAGTATTTT.